The 20 T cell receptor beta chains given below trace back to one sample, sequenced in a study of beta chain features in type 1 diabetes. Study-level points and caveats: Patients with Type 1 diabetes showed moderately but significantly shorter TCRB CDR3s in all four CD4+ subsets.

These receptors have no identified antigens. Since all of the isolated RNA was reverse transcribed, expressed TCRB transcripts were what got sequenced. The protocol was immunoSEQ multiplex PCR, while the TCRdb copy is restricted to in-frame clones and leaves out a portion. The data contain 600,000 to 700,000 clones, roughly 12% of them singletons. The material sequenced was naive CD4+ T cells from blood. The receptors derive from a man under 40 with type 1 diabetes.

V is TRBV7-8 and J is TRBJ2-3; 11 nucleotides line up with TRBD2. The germline CDR1 and CDR2 sequences are SGHVS and FQNEAQ. This CDR3 has 15 amino acids. V trimming: 3 bases; J trimming: 1 base; junction bases outside the gene matches: 0. CDR3 amino acids: CASSLGLAGTDTQYF. CDR3 nucleotide sequence: TGTGCCAGCAGCTTGGGACTAGCGGGCACAGATACGCAGTATTTT.

This clone has only a few counts. The same CDR3 can be traced to other DNA sequences in this sample. The V call is TRBV18, the J call TRBJ1-2; TRBD1 matches 7 bases. V lost 4 bases, J lost 3 bases, and 2 bases stayed unmatched. Looked up from germline, CDR1 is KGHSH and CDR2 is LQKENI. This CDR3 spans 13 amino acids. The DNA for the CDR3 is TGTGCCAGCTCACTTGACAGGGACTATGGCTACACCTTC. Its translation is CASSLDRDYGYTF.

This chain links TRBV18 with TRBJ2-5, with D hard to call. The germline V gene encodes CDR1 KGHSH and CDR2 LQKENI. The length of the CDR3 is 15 residues. The V and J ends lost 5 bases and 1 base respectively, with 14 bases between them. CDR3 in DNA: TGTGCCAGCTCATCCGCGGACGGACCCCAAGAGACCCAGTACTTC. Its protein is CASSSADGPQETQYF.

The chain combines TRBV7-2 with TRBJ2-7; the match to TRBD2 covers 10 bases. The V segment lost 5 bases and the J segment 4 bases; nucleotides outside the gene matches: 8. The length of the CDR3 is 15 residues. CDR1 and CDR2 (germline): SGHTA, FQGNSA. CDR3 nucleotides: TGTGCCAGCAGCCTATTAGGACTAGCGGCATACGAGCAGTACTTC. Its protein is CASSLLGLAAYEQYF.

This clone was seen only a few times. The chain has TRBV30 and TRBJ1-4, with TRBD1 as a possible D gene (6 bases). Trimming left V 6 bases short and J 3 bases short, with 17 bases between. The germline CDR1 and CDR2 sequences are GTSNPN and SVGIG (reference sequence). This CDR3 has 15 residues. The CDR3 DNA sequence: TGTGCCTGTTACAGTAAGGGGACACCTAATGAAAAACTGTTTTTT. This codes for CACYSKGTPNEKLFF.

This clone was counted a few times. The chain uses TRBV5-4 and TRBJ2-2; 7 nucleotides line up with TRBD1. The J segment lost 0 bases and the V segment lost 7 bases, leaving 3 bases of the junction unmatched. CDR3 size: 14 residues. Germline V lookup: CDR1 SGHNT, CDR2 YYREEE (reference sequence). The CDR3, as DNA: TGTGCCAGCCGGGACAGCACGAACACCGGGGAGCTGTTTTTT. It encodes CASRDSTNTGELFF. The entire variable domain, with the rest obtained from reference TRBV5-4 and TRBJ2-2, is as follows: ETGVTQSPTHLIKTRGQQVTLRCSSQSGHNTVSWYQQALGQGPQFIFQYYREEENGRGNFPPRFSGLQFPNYSSELNVNALELDDSALYLCASRDSTNTGELFFGEGSRLTVL.

CDR3 loop: CASSRDFFGEKLFF. The CDR3, as DNA: TGTGCCAGCAGCAGGGACTTCTTCGGTGAAAAACTGTTTTTT. This chain connects TRBV5-4 to TRBJ1-4; TRBD1 is a possible D gene (5 bases). The CDR3 length is 14 residues. Germline CDR1 is SGHNT and CDR2 is YYREEE (reference sequence). The ends were cut back, 4 bases at V and 7 bases at J, with 14 bases in the middle.

The rearrangement links TRBV27 to TRBJ2-5; TRBD1 agrees at 7 bases. This CDR3 has 14 residues. Per the germline V gene, CDR1 is MNHEY and CDR2 is SMNVEV (reference sequence). V shed 5 bases, J shed 4 bases, and the junction held 7 bases outside the gene matches. The chain's CDR3 is CASSTLTGRETQYF. The CDR3 DNA reads TGTGCCAGCAGTACCCTGACAGGGCGAGAGACCCAGTACTTC.

This clone was counted between two and nine times. The gene calls are TRBV9 and TRBJ1-5, with D perhaps TRBD1 (6 bases). V was clipped by 0 bases and J by 7 bases, with 14 bases between them. This CDR3 spans 15 amino acids. CDR1 is SGDLS and CDR2 is YYNGEE in the germline V gene. CDR3 sequence (DNA): TGTGCCAGCAGCGTAGATGCACAGGGTGCCCAGCCCCAGCATTTT. Translating it yields CASSVDAQGAQPQHF.

This clone showed up just a few times. The V and J genes are TRBV2 and TRBJ1-6, with a weak D call TRBD1 (5 bases). Trimming left V 8 bases short and J 7 bases short, with 9 bases between. The CDR3 has 12 residues. The germline gives CDR1 SNHLY, CDR2 FYNNEI. The CDR3 is CASLRQNSPLHF. The CDR3 region has the DNA TGTGCCAGCTTACGACAGAATTCACCCCTCCACTTT.

This clone was picked up a small number of times. The V call is TRBV25-1, the J call TRBJ1-2; D not certain. Germline CDR1 reads MGHDK; CDR2 reads SYGVNS. The CDR3 runs to 12 residues. V lost 1 base to trimming and J lost 3 bases, with 3 bases between them. CDR3 residues: CASSEWDYGYTF. Here the CDR3 DNA reads TGTGCCAGCAGTGAATGGGACTATGGCTACACCTTC.

This clone was detected a few times. J is TRBJ1-4 and V is TRBV7-2, with TRBD1 as a possible D gene (5 bases). V lost 5 bases, J lost 4 bases, and 8 bases lay in between. The germline gives CDR1 SGHTA, CDR2 FQGNSA. The CDR3 covers 13 residues. CDR3 nucleotides: TGTGCCAGCAGCCGGGGCCGTAATGAAAAACTGTTTTTT. Translating gives CASSRGRNEKLFF.

CDR3 coding DNA: TGTGCCAGCAGCGTTCAACTAGCGGGGGGTTTAGATACGCAGTATTTT. The encoded protein is CASSVQLAGGLDTQYF. The V call is TRBV9, the J call TRBJ2-3, with 12 bases that match TRBD2. The length of the CDR3 is 16 residues. Losses at the gene ends were 2 bases for V and 5 bases for J; bases not matched to a gene: 6. Germline lookup yields CDR1 SGDLS and CDR2 YYNGEE.

The V gene is TRBV30, the J gene TRBJ2-7, with 8 nucleotides matching TRBD2. The CDR3 is 14 amino acids. Germline CDR1 GTSNPN, CDR2 SVGIG (reference sequence). The trim removed 0 bases at V and 3 bases at J, leaving 4 bases unmatched. CDR3 sequence: CAWSVRTSSYEQYF. The DNA of the CDR3 is TGTGCCTGGAGTGTACGGACTAGCAGCTACGAGCAGTACTTC.

This clone was seen a few times. J is TRBJ1-2 and V is TRBV25-1; TRBD1 matches at 7 bases. This CDR3 region has 15 residues. V was pared by 5 bases and J by 2 bases, with 8 bases of the junction left unmatched. Germline assignment: CDR1 MGHDK and CDR2 SYGVNS. The CDR3, as DNA: TGTGCCAGCAGTTCACTGGACAGGAGGAACTATGGCTACACCTTC. Amino acid sequence: CASSSLDRRNYGYTF.

This clone was recorded only once. This chain joins TRBV7-9 and TRBJ2-5, with 11 bases that match TRBD1. The better agreement between TRBJ2-7 and the DNA end casts doubt on the J call. The CDR3 sequence is 15 residues long. Germline CDR1 is SEHNR and CDR2 is FQNEAQ (reference sequence). CDR3 sequence reads: CASSKPGQGAYEQYF. As DNA, the CDR3 is TGTGCCAGCAGCAAGCCGGGACAGGGGGCCTACGAGCAGTACTTC.

This clone was recorded a few times. The chain uses TRBV9 and TRBJ2-2, with 13 bases lining up with TRBD2. Germline assignment: CDR1 SGDLS and CDR2 YYNGEE. The length of the CDR3 is 16 residues. V was clipped by 2 bases and J by 6 bases; unmatched bases: 4. DNA of the CDR3: TGTGCCAGCAGCGTCGGACTAGCGGGGGTTCCCGGGGAGCTGTTTTTT. This codes for CASSVGLAGVPGELFF.

This clone was found a few times. The chain joins TRBV5-1 to TRBJ1-1; 10 bases are a match to TRBD1. Unmatched junction bases numbered 8, after V lost 5 bases and J lost 4 bases. The CDR3 runs to 15 residues. Germline CDR1 is SGHRS and CDR2 is YFSETQ. In nucleotides, the CDR3 is TGCGCCAGCAGACCCGGACAGGGGGTGAGCACTGAAGCTTTCTTT. This translates into CASRPGQGVSTEAFF. The entire variable domain, with the rest obtained from reference TRBV5-1 and TRBJ1-1, is as follows: KAGVTQTPRYLIKTRGQQVTLSCSPISGHRSVSWYQQTPGQGLQFLFEYFSETQRNKGNFPGRFSGRQFSNSRSEMNVSTLELGDSALYLCASRPGQGVSTEAFFGQGTRLTVV.

V gene TRBV25-1 combines with J gene TRBJ2-6; D may be TRBD1 (5 bases). Germline V lookup: CDR1 MGHDK, CDR2 SYGVNS. This CDR3 has 15 residues. Between the trimmed V and J ends, which lost 3 bases and 3 bases, there was a span of 9 bases. CDR3 nucleotides: TGTGCCAGCAGTGACCAGGGTGTTGGGGCCAACGTCCTGACTTTC. It specifies CASSDQGVGANVLTF.

The gene calls are TRBV5-1 and TRBJ1-1; the match to TRBD1 covers 8 bases. Germline assignment: CDR1 SGHRS and CDR2 YFSETQ. Trimming at V came to 4 bases and at J to 0 bases, leaving 5 bases not matched to a gene. The CDR3 contains 15 residues. CDR3: CASSQLGQVNTEAFF. DNA for the CDR3: TGCGCCAGCAGCCAACTGGGACAGGTGAACACTGAAGCTTTCTTT.